These 4 T cell receptor beta chains came from one sample sequenced in a study of blood T cell repertoires in COVID-19 (dated by TCRdb to 2018 to 2021). Library creation used the immunoSEQ multiplex PCR assay. Here the immuneACCESS table is served through TCRdb, limited to in-frame sequences with V and J called. Missing clones are a known gap in these copies; in checked studies unresolved V genes cover under half, and the rest lacks a known reason. The sample has about 340,000 clones on record, 70% to 90% of them singletons. The ten largest clones take up under 8.5% of the sample. Sequenced sample: peripheral blood. These receptor sequences come from a woman in her fifties or sixties with COVID-19, enrolled during active disease.

DNA of the CDR3: TGTGCCAGCACCCGACAGGGAGGCCGATCACCCCTCCACTTT. Protein product: CASTRQGGRSPLHF. The J gene is TRBJ1-6, the V gene TRBV2; TRBD1 matches at 7 bases. Trimming cost V 7 bases and J 10 bases; bases outside gene matches: 10. Germline V lookup: CDR1 SNHLY, CDR2 FYNNEI. The CDR3 spans 14 residues.

The chain has TRBV5-1 and TRBJ1-2; 8 bases line up with TRBD1. V shed 4 bases and J 3 bases; nucleotides not matched to a gene: 5. Germline CDR1 is SGHRS and CDR2 is YFSETQ. This CDR3 comprises 14 residues. The CDR3 coding sequence is TGCGCCAGCAGCCAACAGGGGGGCGACTATGGCTACACCTTC. Its translation: CASSQQGGDYGYTF.

The chain has TRBV4-3 and TRBJ1-2; D is undetermined. The CDR3 extends over 15 amino acids. CDR1 is LGHNA and CDR2 is YSLEER in the germline V gene. Trimming removed 1 base at V and 3 bases at J, with 12 bases between. CDR3 in amino acids: CASSQGAAVDYGYTF. The CDR3 DNA is TGCGCCAGCAGCCAAGGGGCAGCGGTGGACTATGGCTACACCTTC.

The chain joins TRBV4-3 to TRBJ1-3; possibly TRBD1 for D (5 bases). Germline V gene lookup returns CDR1 LGHNA and CDR2 YSLEER. The CDR3 totals 16 residues. Trimming removed 3 bases at V and 0 bases at J, with 12 bases between. CDR3 DNA sequence: TGCGCCAGCAGCCAGAACAGGTTGAGCTCTGGAAACACCATATATTTT. It codes for CASSQNRLSSGNTIYF.